This TCR beta chain was recorded in a study of regulatory T cells in long-lasting Graves disease. Construction of the TCR beta libraries employed iRepertoire HTBI primers in conjunction with Arm-PCR of CDR3 regions. TCRdb ran MiXCR on the multiplex PCR reads and lists one entry per CDR3 protein. The data hold about 400,000 distinct CDR3 sequences, with about 20% observed a single time. This clonotype was observed once. Specified time point: persistent/refractory GD, antithyroid drugs over 5 years with positive TRAb. Construction of the TCR library relied on RNA isolated from PBMCs. The TCR sequence derives from a female donor with Graves disease. The input for sequencing was peripheral blood mononuclear cells (PBMCs), taken when the disease was refractory, from a patient treated with antithyroid drugs.

The CDR3 DNA reads TGTGCCAGCAGCTTAACCGGGACTTCTCGAGGGGAGCTGTTTTTT. Encoded protein: CASSLTGTSRGELFF. This rearrangement joins TRBV7-9 to TRBJ2-2, with a weak D call TRBD2 (6 bases). Germline values: CDR1 SEHNR, CDR2 FQNEAQ (reference sequence). This CDR3 contains 15 residues. The V gene lost 2 bases and the J gene lost 8 bases, with 15 bases spanning the gap.